This T cell receptor (beta chain) comes out of a study of blood T cell repertoires in COVID-19. The overall study: Sites in the United States, Italy and Spain provided acute and convalescent COVID-19 samples.

Sequencing was performed with immunoSEQ multiplex PCR; in TCRdb, only in-frame clones are kept and a portion is missing. Counted here are more than 95,000 clones, 80% to 85% occurring once; the ten biggest clones make up approximately 15%. CDR1 is SGHNT and CDR2 is YYREEE in the germline V gene (reference sequence). The CDR3 length is 16 residues. The V gene end was trimmed by 0 bases and the J gene end by 4 bases; junction bases not matched to a gene: 6. The sequenced sample was peripheral blood. The V gene is TRBV5-4, the J gene TRBJ2-1, with 8 bases matching TRBD2. The origin of this receptor is a woman aged 80 or older with acute or convalescent COVID-19. The CDR3 DNA follows: TGTGCCAGCAGCTTGGCCGCCAGCGGGGGATACAATGAGCAGTTCTTC. It encodes CASSLAASGGYNEQFF.